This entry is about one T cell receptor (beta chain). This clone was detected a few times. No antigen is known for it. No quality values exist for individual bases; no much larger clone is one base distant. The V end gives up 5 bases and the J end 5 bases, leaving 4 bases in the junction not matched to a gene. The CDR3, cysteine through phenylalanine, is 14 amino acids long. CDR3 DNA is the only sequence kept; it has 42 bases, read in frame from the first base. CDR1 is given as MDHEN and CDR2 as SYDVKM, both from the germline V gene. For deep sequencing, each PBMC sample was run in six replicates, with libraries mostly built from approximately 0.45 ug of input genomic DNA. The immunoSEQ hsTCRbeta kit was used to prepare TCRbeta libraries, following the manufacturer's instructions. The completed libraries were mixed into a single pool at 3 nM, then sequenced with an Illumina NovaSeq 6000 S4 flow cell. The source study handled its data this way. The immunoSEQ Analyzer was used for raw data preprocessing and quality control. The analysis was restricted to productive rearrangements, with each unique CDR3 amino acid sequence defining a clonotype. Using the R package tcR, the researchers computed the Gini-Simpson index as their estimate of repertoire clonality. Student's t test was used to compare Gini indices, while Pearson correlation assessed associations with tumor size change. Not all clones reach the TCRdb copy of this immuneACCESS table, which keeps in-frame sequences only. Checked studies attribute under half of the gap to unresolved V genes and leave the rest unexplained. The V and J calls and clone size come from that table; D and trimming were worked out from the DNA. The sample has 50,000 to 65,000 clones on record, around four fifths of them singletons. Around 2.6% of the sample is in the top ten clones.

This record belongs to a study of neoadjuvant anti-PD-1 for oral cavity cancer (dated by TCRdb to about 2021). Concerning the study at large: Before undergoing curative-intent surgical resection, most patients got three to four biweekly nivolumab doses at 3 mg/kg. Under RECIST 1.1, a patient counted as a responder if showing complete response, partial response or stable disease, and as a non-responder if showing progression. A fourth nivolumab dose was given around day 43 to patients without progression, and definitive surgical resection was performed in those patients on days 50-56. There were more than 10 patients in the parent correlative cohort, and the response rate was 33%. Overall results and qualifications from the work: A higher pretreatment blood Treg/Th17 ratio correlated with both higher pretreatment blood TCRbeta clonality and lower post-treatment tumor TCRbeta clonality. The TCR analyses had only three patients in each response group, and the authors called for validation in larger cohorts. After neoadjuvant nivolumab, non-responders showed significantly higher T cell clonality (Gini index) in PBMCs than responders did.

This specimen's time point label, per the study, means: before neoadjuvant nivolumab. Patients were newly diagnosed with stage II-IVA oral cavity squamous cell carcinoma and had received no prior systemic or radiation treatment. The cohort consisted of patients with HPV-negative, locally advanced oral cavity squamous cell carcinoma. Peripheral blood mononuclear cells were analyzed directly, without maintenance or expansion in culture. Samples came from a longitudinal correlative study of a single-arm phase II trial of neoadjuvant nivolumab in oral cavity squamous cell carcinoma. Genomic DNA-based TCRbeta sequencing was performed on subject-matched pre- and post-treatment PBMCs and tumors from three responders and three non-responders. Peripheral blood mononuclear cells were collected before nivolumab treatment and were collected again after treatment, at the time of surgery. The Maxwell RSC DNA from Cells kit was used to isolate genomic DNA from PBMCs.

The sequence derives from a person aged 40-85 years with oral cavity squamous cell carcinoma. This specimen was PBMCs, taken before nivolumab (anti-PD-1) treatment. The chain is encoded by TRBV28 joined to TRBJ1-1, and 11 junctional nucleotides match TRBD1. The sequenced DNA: TGTGCCAGCAGTGGGACAGGGGGATGGACTGAAGCTTTCTTT. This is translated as CASSGTGGWTEAFF.